This TCR beta chain originates from a study of shared clonotypes between healthy human individuals. The V end lost 5 bases, the J end lost 2 bases, and 13 bases lay between the germline ends. CDR3 length equals 15 residues. CDR1 and CDR2 from the germline V gene are MGHRA and YSYEKL. The naive CD8 population came from CD45RO-negative cells selected for CCR7, without terminally differentiated effector memory CD45RA+ cells. For each subset, genomic DNA was distributed in equal portions over several immunoSEQ plates. Sequencing used immunoSEQ multiplex PCR; TCRdb keeps in-frame clones, though not all of them. The sample lists fewer than 1 million clones, 95% to 97% seen once, with less than 0.3% in the top ten.

This chain joins TRBV4-1 and TRBJ2-1; no clear D gene. The sequenced material came from naive CD8+ T cells sorted from blood. The clonotype was recovered from a young man in good health. The chain's CDR3 is CASSYSPGAYNEQFF. The CDR3 DNA sequence: TGCGCCAGCAGCTATAGCCCTGGGGCCTACAATGAGCAGTTCTTC.